This T cell receptor beta chain was identified in a study of Graves' ophthalmopathy and Graves' hyperthyroidism. Background on the study: The authors collected peripheral blood at initial diagnosis, before any treatment. Broader study findings: Ophthalmopathy cases were distinguished from stable hyperthyroidism by a 13-signature model, reaching just over 85% sensitivity and around 77% specificity.

This clonotype was counted at least ten times. Antigen unknown. This CDR3 has 16 amino acids. V gave up 5 bases and J gave up 7 bases, with 23 bases separating them. Per germline, CDR1 PRHDT and CDR2 FYEKMQ (reference sequence). RNA transcripts yielded amplified TCR beta CDR3 regions. The authors performed first-round RT-PCR with HTBI primers and then a second-round multiplex PCR. TCRdb processed the multiplex PCR reads anew with MiXCR; each CDR3 protein has one entry. This table holds 350,000 to 400,000 distinct CDR3 sequences, about 17% found once. The clonotype originates from a woman aged 18-29 years with Graves' ophthalmopathy. Sequenced sample: peripheral blood. The V and J genes are TRBV13 and TRBJ1-1; D is perhaps TRBD1 (6 bases). CDR3 coding DNA: TGTGCCAGCAGCCTAACCGAGGAGGGGGGCGGGGGTGAAGCTTTCTTT. Protein product: CASSLTEEGGGGEAFF.